The rows below give T cell receptor beta chains drawn from one sample of a study of vaccination and CD4 T cells after COVID-19. What these receptors recognize is not known. TCRdb re-called the PCR reads with MiXCR, one entry per CDR3 protein. This table holds 21,000 or so distinct CDR3 sequences, around 45% found once. Sequencing was done on a sample of CD4+ T cells from blood, cultured in vitro. These receptors came from a human donor who had recovered from COVID-19. The CDR3 runs from the conserved cysteine through the conserved F or W. A D gene is named only where the DNA matches it firmly. Size is omitted from some rows. Given values are once, few, many or a class for expanded clones.

CDR3 DNA: TGTGCCAGTTCTGTCAGATTCGAGAACACTGAAGCTTTCTTT
CDR3 protein: CASSVRFENTEAFF
V gene: TRBV6-1
D gene: NA
clone size: NA
J gene: TRBJ1-1

CDR3 DNA: TGTGCCAGTAGTATACGATATCCTAGCGGGGGCTACGAGCAGTACTTC
CDR3 protein: CASSIRYPSGGYEQYF
V gene: TRBV19
D gene: TRBD2
clone size: NA
J gene: TRBJ2-7

CDR3 DNA: TGCGCCAGCAGCCAAGAGATTGCGGGACAGTATAATGAAAAACTGTTTTTT
CDR3 protein: CASSQEIAGQYNEKLFF
V gene: TRBV11-2
D gene: TRBD1
clone size: NA
J gene: TRBJ1-4

CDR3 DNA: TGCAGTGCTAGGGTCCCAGGGGGCCGATCAGATACGCAGTATTTT
CDR3 protein: CSARVPGGRSDTQYF
V gene: TRBV20-1
D gene: TRBD1
clone size: NA
J gene: TRBJ2-3

CDR3 DNA: TGTGCCAGCAGGAATCTACTTCTAGCAGGGGAGCATGAGCAGTTCTTC
CDR3 protein: CASRNLLLAGEHEQFF
V gene: TRBV21-1
D gene: NA
clone size: once
J gene: TRBJ2-1

CDR3 DNA: TGTGCCAGCAGCTTAGCTCTATCGACTAGCGGGGGGGCCGAAGAGACCCAGTACTTC
CDR3 protein: CASSLALSTSGGAEETQYF
V gene: TRBV7-2
D gene: TRBD2
clone size: NA
J gene: TRBJ2-5

CDR3 DNA: TGTGCCATCAGCTTGACAGGGTTCGAGCAGTACTTC
CDR3 protein: CAISLTGFEQYF
V gene: TRBV10-3
D gene: TRBD1
clone size: NA
J gene: TRBJ2-7

CDR3 DNA: TGCGCCAGCAGTGACTCGACTTCCCGCACAGATACGCAGTATTTT
CDR3 protein: CASSDSTSRTDTQYF
V gene: TRBV10-1
D gene: NA
clone size: once
J gene: TRBJ2-3

CDR3 DNA: TGCGCCAGCAGCCAAGGGGTCAGCCATAGCAATCAGCCCCAGCATTTT
CDR3 protein: CASSQGVSHSNQPQHF
V gene: TRBV4-1
D gene: NA
clone size: NA
J gene: TRBJ1-5

CDR3 DNA: TGTGCCAGCAGCCAACATGAGGGGACAGACCCCTACAATGAGCAGTTCTTC
CDR3 protein: CASSQHEGTDPYNEQFF
V gene: TRBV11-3
D gene: TRBD1
clone size: NA
J gene: TRBJ2-1

CDR3 DNA: TGCGCCAGCAGCTTAACGGCAGGTCAAGAGACCCAGTACTTC
CDR3 protein: CASSLTAGQETQYF
V gene: TRBV5-1
D gene: NA
clone size: NA
J gene: TRBJ2-5

CDR3 DNA: TGTGCCAGCAGTTACTTAGGCATACAGGGGAACACTGAAGCTTTCTTT
CDR3 protein: CASSYLGIQGNTEAFF
V gene: TRBV6-5
D gene: NA
clone size: NA
J gene: TRBJ1-1

CDR3 DNA: TGCAGCGTTCAGCGGCGTAACTATGGCTACACCTTC
CDR3 protein: CSVQRRNYGYTF
V gene: TRBV29-1
D gene: NA
clone size: few
J gene: TRBJ1-2

CDR3 DNA: TGTGCCAGCAGCCTCCGGGACAGCAATTCACCCCTCCACTTT
CDR3 protein: CASSLRDSNSPLHF
V gene: TRBV6-1
D gene: TRBD1
clone size: NA
J gene: TRBJ1-6

CDR3 DNA: TGTGCCAGCAGCCCCCGACAGACGGACTCGACGCAGTATTTT
CDR3 protein: CASSPRQTDSTQYF
V gene: TRBV7-3
D gene: NA
clone size: NA
J gene: TRBJ2-3

CDR3 DNA: TGTGCCAGCAGTCGACAGGGGATCGAGAACACTGAAGCTTTCTTT
CDR3 protein: CASSRQGIENTEAFF
V gene: TRBV6-1
D gene: TRBD1
clone size: NA
J gene: TRBJ1-1

CDR3 DNA: TGTGCCAGTAGCCTCTCCGGGAACACTGAAGCTTTCTTT
CDR3 protein: CASSLSGNTEAFF
V gene: TRBV19
D gene: NA
clone size: NA
J gene: TRBJ1-1